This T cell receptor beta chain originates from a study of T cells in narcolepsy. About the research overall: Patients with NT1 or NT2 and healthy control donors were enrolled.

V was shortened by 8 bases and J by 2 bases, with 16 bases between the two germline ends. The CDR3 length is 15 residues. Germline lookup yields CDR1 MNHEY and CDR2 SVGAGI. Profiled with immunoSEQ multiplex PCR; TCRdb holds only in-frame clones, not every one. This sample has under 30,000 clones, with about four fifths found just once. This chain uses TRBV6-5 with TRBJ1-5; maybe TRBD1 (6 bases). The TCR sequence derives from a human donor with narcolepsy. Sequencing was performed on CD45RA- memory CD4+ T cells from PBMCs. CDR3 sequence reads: CASSMGASGNQPQHF. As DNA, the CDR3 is TGTGCCAGCTCAATGGGGGCCTCGGGCAATCAGCCCCAGCATTTT.